The clone carrying this TCR beta chain was picked up many times. This sample was included in a study of T cells in Graves' hyperthyroidism and ophthalmopathy. The CDR3 loop spans 13 amino acids. Trimming took off 3 bases at V and 5 bases at J, with 10 bases between the two ends. Amplified regions were TCR beta CDR3 sequences from RNA transcripts. First-round RT-PCR of the TCR CDR3 relied on the HTBI primer set. TCRdb fed the multiplex PCR reads into MiXCR, producing one record per CDR3 protein. The data contain 600,000 to 750,000 distinct CDR3 sequences, 15% to 20% of them seen just once; the ten biggest clones take up 15% to 17%.

This receptor was identified in a man in his fifties or sixties with Graves' hyperthyroidism. The sample comprised blood. The gene calls are TRBV12-3 or TRBV12-4 and TRBJ1-1; D unclear. DNA of the CDR3: TGTGCCAGCAGTTTGTATGGTGGAACTGAAGCTTTCTTT. This encodes CASSLYGGTEAFF.